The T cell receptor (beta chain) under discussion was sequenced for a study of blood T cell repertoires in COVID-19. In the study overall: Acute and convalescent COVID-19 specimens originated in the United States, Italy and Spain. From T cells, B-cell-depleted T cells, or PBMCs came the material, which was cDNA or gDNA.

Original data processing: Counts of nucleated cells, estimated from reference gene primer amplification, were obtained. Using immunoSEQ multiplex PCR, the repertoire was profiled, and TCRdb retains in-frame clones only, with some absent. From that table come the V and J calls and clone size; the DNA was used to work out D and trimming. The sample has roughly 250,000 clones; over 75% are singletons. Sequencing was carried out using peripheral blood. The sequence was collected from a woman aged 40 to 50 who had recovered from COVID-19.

For the CDR3, the DNA is TGTGCCAGCAGCTTAGACAGGGGTTGGTCACCCCTCCACTTT. Its translation: CASSLDRGWSPLHF. The chain combines TRBV7-8 with TRBJ1-6; 7 bases fit TRBD1. V lost 1 base and J lost 10; bases outside the gene matches: 4. This CDR3 spans 14 amino acids. Germline CDR1 and CDR2: SGHVS and FQNEAQ.